This T cell receptor beta chain was found in a study of blood T cell repertoires in COVID-19. About the study: The cDNA or gDNA used as material had been derived from T cells, B-cell-depleted T cells, or PBMCs.

Ages ranged from about 18 to 89 years, with residence in about 24 US areas. Method: immunoSEQ multiplex PCR; TCRdb's copy keeps in-frame clones and lacks some. Seen here are tens of thousands of clones, 85% to 90% observed once, and the top ten hold roughly 9.1%. Germline-derived CDR1 and CDR2 are SGHTA and FQGTGA. The J segment lost 2 bases and the V segment lost 1 base, leaving 2 bases of the junction unmatched. The CDR3 has 15 amino acids. The specimen was PBMCs or T cells enriched from blood (not recorded which). This clonotype originated in a woman between 40 and 55 years old who had recovered from COVID-19. The J gene is TRBJ2-1, the V gene TRBV7-3, with 7 nucleotides matching TRBD1. The CDR3 sequence is CASSLRGQPYNEQFF. The CDR3 region has the DNA TGTGCCAGCAGCTTAAGGGGACAGCCCTACAATGAGCAGTTCTTC. The full variable domain, rest sourced from reference TRBV7-3 and TRBJ2-1, is GAGVSQTPSNKVTEKGKYVELRCDPISGHTALYWYRQSLGQGPEFLIYFQGTGAADDSGLPNDRFFAVRPEGSVSTLKIQRTERGDSAVYLCASSLRGQPYNEQFFGPGTRLTVL.